What follows are 32 T cell receptor beta chains derived from one specimen sequenced in a study of graft-versus-host responses after intestinal transplantation. These receptors are not linked to any known antigen. Measured with immunoSEQ multiplex PCR; TCRdb has only the in-frame clones, and not every one. Of roughly 110,000 clones in the sample, just under 95% were seen once. Source: unstimulated CD8+ T cells sorted from spleen or lymph node cells, taken before transplant. The source of these receptors is a human donor who was the organ donor for an intestinal transplant.

The chain combines TRBV7-9 with TRBJ2-2; 7 nucleotides align to TRBD2. The germline CDR1 and CDR2 sequences are SEHNR and FQNEAQ (reference sequence). CDR3 length equals 15 residues. Germline trimming cut 5 bases from V and 5 bases from J; bases unmatched to any gene: 8. The CDR3 bases are TGTGCCAGCAGCCACACGGGAGGCTGGACCGGGGAGCTGTTTTTT. Its protein is CASSHTGGWTGELFF.

The rearrangement joins TRBV6-5 to TRBJ1-5, with D hard to call. This CDR3 spans 15 amino acids. V lost 8 bases and J 0 bases, leaving 14 bases between the germline ends. CDR1 and CDR2 (germline): MNHEY, SVGAGI. The CDR3 nucleotides read TGTGCCAGCCGAGCGTCCGCTCATAGCAATCAGCCCCAGCATTTT. Residues: CASRASAHSNQPQHF.

The chain has TRBV7-9 and TRBJ2-2; possibly TRBD1 for D (6 bases). The CDR3 is 15 residues long. The V end lost 6 bases, the J end lost 7 bases, and 18 bases lay between the germline ends. CDR1 SEHNR and CDR2 FQNEAQ come from the germline V gene (reference sequence). The CDR3: CASRILRGAGGELFF. The DNA for the CDR3 is TGTGCCAGCAGAATCCTCAGGGGCGCGGGCGGGGAGCTGTTTTTT.

The chain couples TRBV7-3 to TRBJ2-3, with 7 positions matching TRBD2. The CDR3 totals 14 residues. Germline lookup yields CDR1 SGHTA and CDR2 FQGTGA. With V trimmed by 5 bases and J by 1 base, 3 bases remained unmatched. The DNA of the CDR3 is TGTGCCAGCAGCGAAACTAGCGGCACAGATACGCAGTATTTT. Its translation: CASSETSGTDTQYF. Using reference TRBV7-3 and TRBJ2-3 for the parts outside the CDR3, the full variable domain is GAGVSQTPSNKVTEKGKYVELRCDPISGHTALYWYRQSLGQGPEFLIYFQGTGAADDSGLPNDRFFAVRPEGSVSTLKIQRTERGDSAVYLCASSETSGTDTQYFGPGTRLTVL.

The rearrangement links TRBV4-1 to TRBJ1-1; D remains ambiguous. This CDR3 is 15 amino acids long. The V gene's germline CDR1 is MGHRA and CDR2 YSYEKL. The V and J ends lost 1 base and 7 bases respectively, with 16 bases between them. CDR3 in amino acids: CASSQGGPPDREAFF. In nucleotides, the CDR3 is TGCGCCAGCAGCCAAGGTGGGCCCCCGGACCGTGAAGCTTTCTTT.

This chain links TRBV29-1 with TRBJ1-1, with 11 bases fitting TRBD1. Germline V gene sequence: CDR1 SQVTM, CDR2 ANQGSEA. The V and J ends lost 4 bases and 5 bases, in that order; junction bases with no gene match: 6. The CDR3 spans 14 residues. The CDR3 loop reads CSVGTWDRGTEAFF. In DNA, the CDR3 is TGCAGCGTTGGGACCTGGGACAGGGGGACTGAAGCTTTCTTT.

This rearrangement joins TRBV9 to TRBJ1-2, with D possibly TRBD1 on 6 matching bases. The germline V gene encodes CDR1 SGDLS and CDR2 YYNGEE. This CDR3 is 14 amino acids long. Trimming shortened V by 0 bases and J by 5 bases, and 11 bases separated the two germline ends. The CDR3 here is CASSVGATGYGYTF. In DNA form, the CDR3 reads TGTGCCAGCAGCGTAGGGGCGACAGGTTATGGCTACACCTTC.

The V gene is TRBV5-1, the J gene TRBJ2-3; TRBD1 matches at 11 bases. V lost 5 bases to trimming and J lost 6 bases; unmatched junction nucleotides: 11. The germline CDR1 and CDR2 sequences are SGHRS and YFSETQ. The CDR3 extends over 16 amino acids. This chain's CDR3 is CASSSIGQGARDTQYF. In DNA form, the CDR3 reads TGCGCCAGCAGTTCTATCGGACAGGGGGCGCGTGATACGCAGTATTTT.

This chain connects TRBV29-1 to TRBJ2-1; possibly TRBD1 for D (5 bases). This CDR3 has 16 residues. The V gene's germline CDR1 is SQVTM and CDR2 ANQGSEA. V lost 2 bases and J lost 7, with 21 bases in between. This CDR3 reads CSVEPQGAIRKNEQFF. The CDR3 nucleotides are TGCAGCGTTGAACCTCAAGGGGCGATTCGAAAGAATGAGCAGTTCTTC.

The genes are TRBV4-1 and TRBJ2-5; 11 bases map to TRBD2. The germline CDR1 and CDR2 sequences are MGHRA and YSYEKL. Germline trimming cut 4 bases from V and 5 bases from J; bases unmatched to any gene: 6. The CDR3 extends over 15 amino acids. The CDR3 sequence is CASSLGTSGRETQYF. In nucleotides, the CDR3 is TGCGCCAGCAGCCTCGGGACTAGCGGAAGGGAGACCCAGTACTTC.

V is TRBV11-2 and J is TRBJ1-1; unclear D gene. The germline CDR1 and CDR2 sequences are SGHAT and FQNNGV. The V and J ends lost 5 bases and 4 bases respectively, with 14 bases between them. The length of the CDR3 is 14 residues. The CDR3 DNA sequence: TGTGCCAGCAGCCCAGGAGGCGGGCCCACTGAAGCTTTCTTT. It is translated as CASSPGGGPTEAFF.

The V and J genes are TRBV11-2 and TRBJ1-1, with 9 bases lining up with TRBD1. Losses at the gene ends were 6 bases for V and 3 bases for J; bases not matched to a gene: 8. This CDR3 region has 15 residues. CDR1 is SGHAT and CDR2 is FQNNGV in the germline V gene. For the CDR3, the DNA is TGTGCCAGCAGAACAACCCGGGACAGGGACACTGAAGCTTTCTTT. Protein product: CASRTTRDRDTEAFF.

V and J are TRBV9 and TRBJ2-2, with D possibly being TRBD1 (6 bases). This CDR3 is built from 16 residues. V was cut by 2 bases and J by 3 bases, with 14 bases left in between. The V gene's germline CDR1 is SGDLS and CDR2 YYNGEE. CDR3 sequence: CASSVGQSADTGELFF. CDR3 nucleotide sequence: TGTGCCAGCAGCGTCGGACAGTCAGCGGACACCGGGGAGCTGTTTTTT.

On this clone: At one end, the junction sequence differs from germline, possibly due to a read error. The rearrangement uses TRBV19 and TRBJ2-7, with 10 bases aligning to TRBD2. CDR1 and CDR2 from the germline V gene are LNHDA and SQIVND (reference sequence). The CDR3 length is 13 residues. CDR3 region: CASSIAGGSEQYF. In nucleotides, the CDR3 is TGTGCCAGTAGCATAGCGGGAGGTAGCGAGCAGTACTTC. The whole variable domain, remainder taken from reference TRBV19 and TRBJ2-7, is DGGITQSPKYLFRKEGQNVTLSCEQNLNHDAMYWYRQDPGQGLRLIYYSQIVNDFQKGDIAEGYSVSREKKESFPLTVTSAQKNPTAFYLCASSIAGGSEQYFGPGTRLTVT.

This clone appeared a single time. The chain employs TRBV5-1 and TRBJ2-1; the D gene is possibly TRBD1 (6 bases). The germline V and J ends were trimmed by 4 bases and 10 bases, with 15 bases remaining between them. Germline CDR1 SGHRS, CDR2 YFSETQ. The CDR3 covers 13 residues. The CDR3 loop reads CASSTGTTIEQFF. CDR3 DNA: TGCGCCAGCAGCACCGGGACAACCATAGAGCAGTTCTTC.

The genes are TRBV4-1 and TRBJ2-2; 7 bases agree with TRBD1. V lost 4 bases and J lost 3; bases outside the gene matches: 11. Germline-derived CDR1 and CDR2 are MGHRA and YSYEKL. This CDR3 has 17 amino acids. CDR3: CASSPSQGVAYTGELFF. In DNA form, the CDR3 reads TGCGCCAGCAGCCCCAGTCAGGGGGTAGCATACACCGGGGAGCTGTTTTTT.

V is TRBV2 and J is TRBJ2-5; D might be TRBD2 (6 bases). This CDR3 comprises 13 residues. V lost 6 bases to trimming and J lost 5 bases, with 13 bases between them. The V gene's germline CDR1 is SNHLY and CDR2 FYNNEI. CDR3 sequence: CASRDVGGETQYF. DNA of the CDR3: TGTGCCAGCAGGGACGTTGGGGGGGAGACCCAGTACTTC.

The chain carries TRBV28 and TRBJ2-3; possible D gene TRBD1, 6 bases. Germline-derived CDR1 and CDR2 are MDHEN and SYDVKM. The CDR3 spans 13 residues. Trimming took 5 bases from V and 2 from J, leaving 8 bases between them. CDR3: CASSHRVTDTQYF. As DNA, the CDR3 is TGTGCCAGCAGTCACAGGGTCACAGATACGCAGTATTTT.

The V gene is TRBV7-9, the J gene TRBJ2-7, with D tentatively TRBD1 (6 bases). The CDR3 sequence is 13 residues long. The germline V gene encodes CDR1 SEHNR and CDR2 FQNEAQ (reference sequence). V was shortened by 2 bases and J by 6 bases, with 11 bases between the two germline ends. CDR3: CASSLSRGGEQYF. The CDR3 bases are TGTGCCAGCAGCTTAAGCAGGGGCGGCGAGCAGTACTTC. Looking up the rest from reference TRBV7-9 and TRBJ2-7 gives the full variable domain: DTGVSQNPRHKITKRGQNVTFRCDPISEHNRLYWYRQTLGQGPEFLTYFQNEAQLEKSRLLSDRFSAERPKGSFSTLEIQRTEQGDSAMYLCASSLSRGGEQYFGPGTRLTVT.

The V gene is TRBV10-2, the J gene TRBJ2-2, with D tentatively TRBD2 (6 bases). Trimming shortened V by 8 bases and J by 6 bases, and 16 bases separated the two germline ends. This CDR3 has 14 amino acids. The germline V gene has CDR1 WSHSY and CDR2 SAAADI. The DNA for the CDR3 is TGCGCCAGCGGACCCGGTGGGGGGTCCGGGGAGCTGTTTTTT. Residues: CASGPGGGSGELFF.

Only one count was recorded for this clone. This sequence joins TRBV19 and TRBJ1-2; D remains ambiguous. V dropped 4 bases and J dropped 2 bases, with 14 bases sitting between them. Germline V lookup: CDR1 LNHDA, CDR2 SQIVND (reference sequence). The CDR3 is 15 amino acids. The CDR3 loop is CASSTGPEGNYGYTF. As DNA, the CDR3 is TGTGCCAGTAGTACCGGACCCGAAGGAAACTATGGCTACACCTTC.

The chain links TRBV7-9 to TRBJ2-2; 7 bases agree with TRBD2. This CDR3 is 16 amino acids long. The germline gives CDR1 SEHNR, CDR2 FQNEAQ (reference sequence). V was clipped by 2 bases and J by 4 bases; unmatched bases: 7. Written as DNA, the CDR3 is TGTGCCAGCAGCTTATCGGCGGGAGTGGGCACCGGGGAGCTGTTTTTT. As protein: CASSLSAGVGTGELFF. Drawing the rest from reference TRBV7-9 and TRBJ2-2, the complete variable domain is DTGVSQNPRHKITKRGQNVTFRCDPISEHNRLYWYRQTLGQGPEFLTYFQNEAQLEKSRLLSDRFSAERPKGSFSTLEIQRTEQGDSAMYLCASSLSAGVGTGELFFGEGSRLTVL.

The chain recombines TRBV11-2 with TRBJ2-2; D might be TRBD1 (6 bases). Germline V CDR1 and CDR2: SGHAT, FQNNGV. CDR3 size: 16 residues. The V end was cut by 0 bases, the J end by 2 bases, with 10 bases between. This CDR3 is CASSLETGLNTGELFF. In DNA form, the CDR3 reads TGTGCCAGCAGCTTAGAAACAGGGCTAAACACCGGGGAGCTGTTTTTT.

This chain links TRBV12-5 with TRBJ2-1; D possibly corresponds to TRBD2 (5 bases). The CDR3 loop spans 16 amino acids. V lost 0 bases to trimming and J lost 9 bases, with 18 bases between them. The germline V gene encodes CDR1 LGHNT and CDR2 FRNRAP. The CDR3 loop reads CASGLVRERVSGEQFF. Written as DNA, the CDR3 is TGTGCTAGTGGTTTGGTACGGGAAAGGGTAAGTGGTGAGCAGTTCTTC.

The V gene is TRBV30, the J gene TRBJ2-1; no reliable D call. Between the trimmed V and J ends, which lost 3 bases and 8 bases, there was a span of 11 bases. The CDR3 consists of 12 residues. From germline, CDR1 is GTSNPN and CDR2 SVGIG (reference sequence). The chain's CDR3 is CAWRDPGYEQFF. CDR3 DNA: TGTGCCTGGAGGGATCCCGGTTATGAGCAGTTCTTC. Complete variable domain (other parts from reference TRBV30 and TRBJ2-1): SQTIHQWPATLVQPVGSPLSLECTVEGTSNPNLYWYRQAAGRGLQLLFYSVGIGQISSEVPQNLSASRPQDRQFILSSKKLLLSDSGFYLCAWRDPGYEQFFGPGTRLTVL.

This sequence joins TRBV11-2 and TRBJ2-7; D unclear. The CDR3 is 11 residues long. Germline assignment: CDR1 SGHAT and CDR2 FQNNGV. V lost 5 bases and J lost 1, with 3 bases in between. The CDR3 DNA reads TGTGCCAGCAGCCCGTCCTACGAGCAGTACTTC. It yields the protein CASSPSYEQYF.

The chain has TRBV5-1 and TRBJ2-3; D assignment may be TRBD1 or TRBD2 (6 bases each). This CDR3 spans 15 amino acids. Trimming removed 0 bases at V and 4 bases at J, with 12 bases between. The germline V gene encodes CDR1 SGHRS and CDR2 YFSETQ. CDR3 loop: CASSLGLEGADTQYF. DNA for the CDR3: TGCGCCAGCAGCTTGGGGTTGGAGGGGGCAGATACGCAGTATTTT.

This clone was observed a single time. This chain uses TRBV10-1 with TRBJ2-2; no definite D call. This CDR3 has 12 residues. CDR1 WNHNN and CDR2 SYGVQD come from the germline V gene (reference sequence). Trimming left V 2 bases short and J 6 bases short, with 4 bases between. The CDR3 DNA reads TGCGCCAGCAGTGAGGTTGCCGGGGAGCTGTTTTTT. It translates to CASSEVAGELFF.

The chain links TRBV4-1 to TRBJ2-1; TRBD2 matches 7 bases. The germline V gene has CDR1 MGHRA and CDR2 YSYEKL. J gave up 1 base and V 1 base, and 4 bases lay outside the gene matches. This CDR3 is 16 amino acids long. The CDR3 sequence: CASSQVVGGSYNEQFF. Written as DNA, the CDR3 is TGCGCCAGCAGCCAAGTGGTCGGGGGGTCCTACAATGAGCAGTTCTTC.

The chain couples TRBV4-1 to TRBJ1-5, with D hard to call. Germline CDR1 MGHRA, CDR2 YSYEKL. With 0 bases removed from V and 0 bases from J, the gap between germline ends came to 9 bases. There are 16 residues in the CDR3. CDR3 bases: TGCGCCAGCAGCCAAGAAGGAGAGTATAGCAATCAGCCCCAGCATTTT. Amino acids: CASSQEGEYSNQPQHF.

This clone was observed a few times. The genes are TRBV12-5 and TRBJ2-7; D ambiguous. Trimming removed 3 bases at V and 6 bases at J, with 0 bases between. Germline lookup yields CDR1 LGHNT and CDR2 FRNRAP. The CDR3 is made up of 9 amino acids. The CDR3 nucleotides are TGTGCTAGTGGTTTCGAGCAGTACTTC. It encodes CASGFEQYF.

The V gene is TRBV19, the J gene TRBJ2-7; D gene uncertain. This CDR3 has 12 amino acids. Germline V gives CDR1 LNHDA, CDR2 SQIVND (reference sequence). V was shortened by 4 bases and J by 0 bases, with 4 bases between the two germline ends. Here the CDR3 DNA reads TGTGCCAGTAGTACGTACTCCTACGAGCAGTACTTC. This sequence encodes CASSTYSYEQYF.